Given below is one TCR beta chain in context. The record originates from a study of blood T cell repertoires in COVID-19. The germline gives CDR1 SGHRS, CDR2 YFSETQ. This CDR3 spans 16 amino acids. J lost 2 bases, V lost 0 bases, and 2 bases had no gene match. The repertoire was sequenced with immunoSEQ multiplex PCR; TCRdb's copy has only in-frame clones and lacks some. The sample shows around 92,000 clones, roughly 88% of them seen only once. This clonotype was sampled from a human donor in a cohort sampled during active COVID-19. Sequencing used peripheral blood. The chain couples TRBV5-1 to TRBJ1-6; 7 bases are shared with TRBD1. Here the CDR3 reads CASSLDRGPYNSPLHF. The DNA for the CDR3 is TGCGCCAGCAGCTTGGACAGGGGACCCTATAATTCACCCCTCCACTTT.